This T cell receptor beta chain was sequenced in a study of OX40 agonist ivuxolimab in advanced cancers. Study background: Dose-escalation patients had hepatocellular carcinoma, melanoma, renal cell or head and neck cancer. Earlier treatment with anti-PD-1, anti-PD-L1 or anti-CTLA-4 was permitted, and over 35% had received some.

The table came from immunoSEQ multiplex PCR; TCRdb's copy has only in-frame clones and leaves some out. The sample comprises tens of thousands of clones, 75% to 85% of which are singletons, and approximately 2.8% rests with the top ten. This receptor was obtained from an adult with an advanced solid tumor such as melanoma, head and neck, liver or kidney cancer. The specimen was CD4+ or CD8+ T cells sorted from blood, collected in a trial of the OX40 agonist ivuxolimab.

CDR3 bases: TGTGCCAGCAGCCCCGGAGCCGGGACAGGGTACCCGTACGAGCAGTACTTC. Translation: CASSPGAGTGYPYEQYF. This chain uses TRBV7-9 with TRBJ2-7; 9 bases line up with TRBD1. Germline V gene lookup returns CDR1 SEHNR and CDR2 FQNEAQ (reference sequence). The length of the CDR3 is 17 residues. Unmatched junction bases numbered 15, after V lost 5 bases and J lost 4 bases.